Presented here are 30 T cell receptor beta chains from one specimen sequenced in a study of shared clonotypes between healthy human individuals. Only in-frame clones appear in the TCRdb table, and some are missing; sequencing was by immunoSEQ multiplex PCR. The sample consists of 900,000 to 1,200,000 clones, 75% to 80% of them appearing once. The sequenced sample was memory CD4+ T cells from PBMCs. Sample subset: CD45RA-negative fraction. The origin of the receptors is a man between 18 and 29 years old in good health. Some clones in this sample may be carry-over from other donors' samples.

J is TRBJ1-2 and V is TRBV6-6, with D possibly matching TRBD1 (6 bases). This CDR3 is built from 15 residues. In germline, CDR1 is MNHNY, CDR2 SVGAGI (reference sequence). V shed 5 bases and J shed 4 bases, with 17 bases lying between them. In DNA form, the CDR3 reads TGTGCCAGCAGTAACCCGCGGGGGGGCGGCTATGGCTACACCTTC. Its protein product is CASSNPRGGGYGYTF.

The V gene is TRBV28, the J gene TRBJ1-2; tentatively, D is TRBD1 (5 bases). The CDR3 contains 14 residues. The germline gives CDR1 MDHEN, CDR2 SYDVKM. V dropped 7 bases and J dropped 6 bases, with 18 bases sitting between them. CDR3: CASTVLGRGDGYTF. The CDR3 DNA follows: TGTGCCAGCACTGTTTTAGGCCGAGGGGATGGCTACACCTTC.

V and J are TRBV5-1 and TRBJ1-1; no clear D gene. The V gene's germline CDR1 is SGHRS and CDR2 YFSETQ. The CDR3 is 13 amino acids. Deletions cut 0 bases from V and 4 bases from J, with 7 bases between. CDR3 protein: CASSLAGSTEAFF. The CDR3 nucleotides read TGCGCCAGCAGCTTGGCCGGCAGCACTGAAGCTTTCTTT.

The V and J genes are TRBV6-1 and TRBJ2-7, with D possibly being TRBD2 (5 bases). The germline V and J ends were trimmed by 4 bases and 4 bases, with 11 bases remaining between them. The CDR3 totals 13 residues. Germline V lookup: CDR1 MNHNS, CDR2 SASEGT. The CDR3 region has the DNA TGTGCCAGCAGTGTAAGCGGAATATACGAGCAGTACTTC. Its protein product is CASSVSGIYEQYF.

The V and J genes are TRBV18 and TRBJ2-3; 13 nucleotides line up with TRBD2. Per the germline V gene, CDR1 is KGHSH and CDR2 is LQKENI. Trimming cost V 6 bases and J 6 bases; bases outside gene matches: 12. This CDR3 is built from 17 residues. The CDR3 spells CASSPRTSGRGSDTQYF. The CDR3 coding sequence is TGTGCCAGCTCCCCAAGGACTAGCGGGAGAGGATCCGATACGCAGTATTTT.

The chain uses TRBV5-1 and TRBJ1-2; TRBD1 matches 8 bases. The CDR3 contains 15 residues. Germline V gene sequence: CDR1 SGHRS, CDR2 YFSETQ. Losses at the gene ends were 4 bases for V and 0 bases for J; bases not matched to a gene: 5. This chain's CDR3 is CASSPGTGTNYGYTF. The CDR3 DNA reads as TGCGCCAGCAGCCCCGGGACAGGAACTAACTATGGCTACACCTTC.

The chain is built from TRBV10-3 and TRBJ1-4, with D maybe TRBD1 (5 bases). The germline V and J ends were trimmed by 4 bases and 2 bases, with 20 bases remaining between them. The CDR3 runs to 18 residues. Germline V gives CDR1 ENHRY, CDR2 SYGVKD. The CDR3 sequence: CAISGSPSRDATNEKLFF. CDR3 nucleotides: TGTGCCATCAGTGGTTCCCCCTCACGGGACGCGACTAATGAAAAACTGTTTTTT.

The CDR3 DNA reads as TGTGCCAGCAGTGAAGTCCAGGGTGGTGAAAAACTGTTTTTT. Its translation: CASSEVQGGEKLFF. The genes are TRBV2 and TRBJ1-4; weak D call: TRBD1 (5 bases). The V gene lost 1 base and the J gene lost 7 bases, with 10 bases spanning the gap. From germline, CDR1 is SNHLY and CDR2 FYNNEI. The CDR3 loop spans 14 amino acids.

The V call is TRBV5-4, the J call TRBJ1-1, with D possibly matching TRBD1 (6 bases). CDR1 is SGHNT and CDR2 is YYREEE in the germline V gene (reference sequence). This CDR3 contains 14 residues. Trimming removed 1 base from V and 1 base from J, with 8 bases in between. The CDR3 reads CASSLRGRNTEAFF. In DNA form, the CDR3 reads TGTGCCAGCAGCTTGCGGGGGCGGAACACTGAAGCTTTCTTT.

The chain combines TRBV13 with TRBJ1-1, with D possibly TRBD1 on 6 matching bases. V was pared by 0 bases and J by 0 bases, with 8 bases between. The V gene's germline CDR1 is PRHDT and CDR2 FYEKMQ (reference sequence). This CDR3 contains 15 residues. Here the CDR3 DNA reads TGTGCCAGCAGCTTAGGGGGACACTTGAACACTGAAGCTTTCTTT. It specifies CASSLGGHLNTEAFF.

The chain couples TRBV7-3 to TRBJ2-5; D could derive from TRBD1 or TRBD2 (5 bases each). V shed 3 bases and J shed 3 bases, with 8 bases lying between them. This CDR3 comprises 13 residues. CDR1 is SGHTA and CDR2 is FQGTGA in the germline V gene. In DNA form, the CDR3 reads TGTGCCAGCAGCTTTGGGGGAGAAGAGACCCAGTACTTC. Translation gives CASSFGGEETQYF.

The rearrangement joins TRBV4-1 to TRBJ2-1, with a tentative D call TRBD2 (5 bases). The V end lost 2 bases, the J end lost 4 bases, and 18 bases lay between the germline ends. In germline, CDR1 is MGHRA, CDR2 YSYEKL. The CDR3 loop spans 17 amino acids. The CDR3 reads CASSQLRTRDLYNEQFF. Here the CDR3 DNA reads TGCGCCAGCAGCCAACTCCGGACTCGAGATTTATACAATGAGCAGTTCTTC.

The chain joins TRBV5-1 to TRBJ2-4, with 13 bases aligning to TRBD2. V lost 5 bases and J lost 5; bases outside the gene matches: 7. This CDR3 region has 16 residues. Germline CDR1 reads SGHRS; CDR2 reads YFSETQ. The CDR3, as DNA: TGCGCCAGCAGTCCCGGGACTAGCGGGAACCAAAACATTCAGTACTTC. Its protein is CASSPGTSGNQNIQYF.

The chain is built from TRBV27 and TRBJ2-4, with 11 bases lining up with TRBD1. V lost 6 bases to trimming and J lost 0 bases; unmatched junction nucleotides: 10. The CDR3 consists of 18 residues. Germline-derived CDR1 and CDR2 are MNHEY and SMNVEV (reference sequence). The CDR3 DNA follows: TGTGCCAGCAGCGTCGGACAGGGGGCGGCTCTAGCCAAAAACATTCAGTACTTC. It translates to CASSVGQGAALAKNIQYF.

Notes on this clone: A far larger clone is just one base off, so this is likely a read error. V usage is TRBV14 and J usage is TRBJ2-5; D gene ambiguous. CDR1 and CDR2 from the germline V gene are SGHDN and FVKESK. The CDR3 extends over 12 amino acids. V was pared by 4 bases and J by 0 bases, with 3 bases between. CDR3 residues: CASSRYQETQYF. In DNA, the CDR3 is TGTGCCAGCAGCCGGTACCAAGAGACCCAGTACTTC.

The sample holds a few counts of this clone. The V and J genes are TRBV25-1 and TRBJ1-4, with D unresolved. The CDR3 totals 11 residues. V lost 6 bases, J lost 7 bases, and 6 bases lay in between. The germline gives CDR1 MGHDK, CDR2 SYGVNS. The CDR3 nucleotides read TGTGCCAGCAGAAGAAGTGAAAAACTGTTTTTT. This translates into CASRRSEKLFF.

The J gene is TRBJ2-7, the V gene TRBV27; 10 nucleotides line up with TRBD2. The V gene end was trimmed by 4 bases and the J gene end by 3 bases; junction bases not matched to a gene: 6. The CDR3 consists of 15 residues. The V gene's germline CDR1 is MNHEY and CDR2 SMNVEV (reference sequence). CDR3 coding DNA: TGTGCCAGCAGTTCCCTAGCGGGAGTGGACTACGAGCAGTACTTC. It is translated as CASSSLAGVDYEQYF.

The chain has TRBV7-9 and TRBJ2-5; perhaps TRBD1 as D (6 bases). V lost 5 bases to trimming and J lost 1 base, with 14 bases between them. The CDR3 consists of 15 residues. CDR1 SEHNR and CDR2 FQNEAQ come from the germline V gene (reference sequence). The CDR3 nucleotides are TGTGCCAGCAGCCCAGGGGACGGCGCCCAAGAGACCCAGTACTTC. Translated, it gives CASSPGDGAQETQYF.

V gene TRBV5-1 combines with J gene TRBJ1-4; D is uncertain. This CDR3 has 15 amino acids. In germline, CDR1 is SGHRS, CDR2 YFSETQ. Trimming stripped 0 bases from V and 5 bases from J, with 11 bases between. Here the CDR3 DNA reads TGCGCCAGCAGCTTGGCGGGGAATGTGAATGAAAAACTGTTTTTT. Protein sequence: CASSLAGNVNEKLFF.

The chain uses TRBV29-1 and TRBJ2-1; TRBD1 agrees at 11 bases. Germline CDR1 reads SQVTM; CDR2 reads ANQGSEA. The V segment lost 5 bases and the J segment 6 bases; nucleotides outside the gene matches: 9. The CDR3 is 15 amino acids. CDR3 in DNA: TGCAGCGTTCGACCGGACAGGGGGCTAACCAATGAGCAGTTCTTC. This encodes CSVRPDRGLTNEQFF.

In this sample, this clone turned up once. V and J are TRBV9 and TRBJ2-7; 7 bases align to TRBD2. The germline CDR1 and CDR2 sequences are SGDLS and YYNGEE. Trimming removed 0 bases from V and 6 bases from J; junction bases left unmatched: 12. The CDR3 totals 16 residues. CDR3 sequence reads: CASSVEGASGRVEQYF. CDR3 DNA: TGTGCCAGCAGCGTAGAGGGAGCTAGCGGCCGAGTCGAGCAGTACTTC.

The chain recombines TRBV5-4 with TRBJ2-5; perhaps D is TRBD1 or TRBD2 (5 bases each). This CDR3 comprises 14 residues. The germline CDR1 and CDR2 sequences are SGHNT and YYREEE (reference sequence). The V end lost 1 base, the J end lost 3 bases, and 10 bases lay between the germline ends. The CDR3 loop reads CASSLRDGEETQYF. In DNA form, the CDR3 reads TGTGCCAGCAGCTTGCGGGACGGGGAAGAGACCCAGTACTTC.

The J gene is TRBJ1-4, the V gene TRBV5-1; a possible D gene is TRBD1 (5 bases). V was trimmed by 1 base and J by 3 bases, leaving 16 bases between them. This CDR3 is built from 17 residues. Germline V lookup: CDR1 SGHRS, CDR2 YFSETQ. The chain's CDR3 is CASSLYDWGGPNEKLFF. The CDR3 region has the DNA TGCGCCAGCAGCTTGTACGACTGGGGGGGTCCTAATGAAAAACTGTTTTTT.

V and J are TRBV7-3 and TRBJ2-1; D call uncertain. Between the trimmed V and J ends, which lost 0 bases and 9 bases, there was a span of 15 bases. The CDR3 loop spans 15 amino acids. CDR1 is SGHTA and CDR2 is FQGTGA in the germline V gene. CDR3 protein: CASSLTFTAMSEQFF. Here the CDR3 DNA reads TGTGCCAGCAGCTTAACTTTTACGGCGATGAGTGAGCAGTTCTTC.

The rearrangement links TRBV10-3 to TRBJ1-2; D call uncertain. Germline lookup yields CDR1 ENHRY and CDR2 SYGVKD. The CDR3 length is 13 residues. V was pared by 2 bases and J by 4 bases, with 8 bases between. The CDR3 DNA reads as TGTGCCATCAGTGAGGCGGGCCGCTATGGCTACACCTTC. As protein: CAISEAGRYGYTF.

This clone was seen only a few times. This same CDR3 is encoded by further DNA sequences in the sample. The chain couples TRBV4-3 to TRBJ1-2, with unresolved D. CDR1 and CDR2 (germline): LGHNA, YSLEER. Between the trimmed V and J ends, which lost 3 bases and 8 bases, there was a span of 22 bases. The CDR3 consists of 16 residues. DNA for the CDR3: TGCGCCAGCAGCCAGTGGGTGGGCCCGGGTCGTGGCGGCTACACCTTC. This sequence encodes CASSQWVGPGRGGYTF.

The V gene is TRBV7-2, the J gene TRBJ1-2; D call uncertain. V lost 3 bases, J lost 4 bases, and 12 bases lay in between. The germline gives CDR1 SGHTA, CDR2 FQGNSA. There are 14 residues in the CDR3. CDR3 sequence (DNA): TGTGCCAGCAGCTTGGGCAGGACCACCTATGGCTACACCTTC. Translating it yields CASSLGRTTYGYTF.

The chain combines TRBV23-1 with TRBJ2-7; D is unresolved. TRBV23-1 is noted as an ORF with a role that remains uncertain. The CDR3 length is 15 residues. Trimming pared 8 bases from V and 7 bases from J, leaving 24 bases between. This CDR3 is CASLTKRSGMKEQYF. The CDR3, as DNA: TGCGCCAGCCTCACCAAACGTAGTGGGATGAAAGAGCAGTACTTC.

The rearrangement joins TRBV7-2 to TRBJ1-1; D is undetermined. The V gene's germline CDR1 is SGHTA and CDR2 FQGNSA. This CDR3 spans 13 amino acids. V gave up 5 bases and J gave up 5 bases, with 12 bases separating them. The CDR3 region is CASSQRDGTEAFF. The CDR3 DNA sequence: TGTGCCAGCAGCCAACGAGACGGAACTGAAGCTTTCTTT.

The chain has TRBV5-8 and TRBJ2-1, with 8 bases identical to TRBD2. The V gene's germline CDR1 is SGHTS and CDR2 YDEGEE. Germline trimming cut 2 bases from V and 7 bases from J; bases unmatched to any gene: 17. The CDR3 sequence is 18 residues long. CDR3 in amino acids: CASSFGFGTPGLDNEQFF. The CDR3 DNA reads TGTGCCAGCAGCTTCGGCTTCGGGACCCCGGGACTAGATAATGAGCAGTTCTTC.